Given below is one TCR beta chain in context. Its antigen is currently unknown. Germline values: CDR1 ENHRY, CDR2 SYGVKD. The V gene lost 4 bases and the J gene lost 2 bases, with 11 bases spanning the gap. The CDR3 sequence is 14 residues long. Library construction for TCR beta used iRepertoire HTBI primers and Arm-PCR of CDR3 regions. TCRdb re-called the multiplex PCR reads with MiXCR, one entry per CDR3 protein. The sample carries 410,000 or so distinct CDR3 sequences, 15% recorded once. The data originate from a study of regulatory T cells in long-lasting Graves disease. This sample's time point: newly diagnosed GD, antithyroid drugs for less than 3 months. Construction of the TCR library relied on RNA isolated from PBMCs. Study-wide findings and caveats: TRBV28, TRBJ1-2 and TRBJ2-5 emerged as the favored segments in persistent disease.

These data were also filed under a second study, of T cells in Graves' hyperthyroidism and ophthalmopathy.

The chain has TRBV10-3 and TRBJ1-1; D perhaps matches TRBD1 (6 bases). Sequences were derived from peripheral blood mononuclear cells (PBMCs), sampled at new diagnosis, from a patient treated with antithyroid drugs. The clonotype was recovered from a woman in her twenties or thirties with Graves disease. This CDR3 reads CAISGGGANTEAFF. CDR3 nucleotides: TGTGCCATCAGTGGGGGGGGGGCCAACACTGAAGCTTTCTTT.